The 32 T cell receptor beta chains presented below share a single source sample, sequenced in a study of T-cell reconstitution after alpha-beta-depleted transplantation in children. Construction of the TCRbeta library involved unique molecular identifiers. MiXCR, run by TCRdb on the PCR reads, gives a single entry per CDR3 protein. The data contain about 240,000 distinct CDR3 sequences, about 12% of them singletons. Source: PBMCs from the stem cell graft donor, taken from the stem cell graft. All receptors come from a human donor who donated a stem cell graft to a child with acute lymphoblastic leukemia.

In the case of this clonotype: One end of the junction fails to match germline, which may point to a read error. The chain combines TRBV7-2 with TRBJ2-4; possibly TRBD1 for D (6 bases). The length of the CDR3 is 15 residues. CDR1 is SGHTA, CDR2 FQGNSA, per germline. Written as DNA, the CDR3 is TGTGCCAGCAGCTTAGGGGGGCTAGCCAAAAACAGTCAGTACTTC. Amino acids: CASSLGGLAKNSQYF.

This clonotype was recorded many times. The J gene is TRBJ2-7, the V gene TRBV7-9; D tentatively fits TRBD1 or TRBD2 (6 bases each). Trimming stripped 5 bases from V and 7 bases from J, with 15 bases between. This CDR3 is 13 amino acids long. Germline V gene lookup returns CDR1 SEHNR and CDR2 FQNEAQ (reference sequence). The CDR3 reads CASSEGGGREQYF. The DNA of the CDR3 is TGTGCCAGCAGCGAAGGAGGGGGGCGAGAGCAGTACTTC.

Ten or more counts support this clonotype. The chain uses TRBV29-1 and TRBJ1-5; D may be TRBD1 (5 bases). Germline CDR1 SQVTM, CDR2 ANQGSEA. CDR3 length: 14 amino acids. Between the trimmed V and J ends, which lost 6 bases and 0 bases, there was a span of 12 bases. This chain's CDR3 is CSVGGGDSNQPQHF. In DNA form, the CDR3 reads TGCAGCGTGGGGGGTGGGGATAGCAATCAGCCCCAGCATTTT.

This clonotype showed up just a few times. The chain joins TRBV6-1 to TRBJ2-4; D gene unclear. CDR1 MNHNS and CDR2 SASEGT come from the germline V gene. The CDR3 totals 15 residues. The germline V and J ends were trimmed by 4 bases and 0 bases, with 10 bases remaining between them. CDR3 loop: CASSANWVAKNIQYF. For the CDR3, the DNA is TGTGCCAGCAGTGCCAATTGGGTAGCCAAAAACATTCAGTACTTC.

A few counts support this clonotype. The chain combines TRBV24-1 with TRBJ2-1; possible D gene TRBD1, 8 bases. Germline assignment: CDR1 KGHDR and CDR2 SFDVKD. The CDR3 contains 18 residues. Trimming left V 2 bases short and J 7 bases short, with 23 bases between. The CDR3, as DNA: TGTGCCACCAGTGATTCTAATTTTACAGGGGGACTAAGAAATGAGCAGTTCTTC. This translates into CATSDSNFTGGLRNEQFF.

This clonotype has a count of ten or more. The genes are TRBV5-1 and TRBJ2-2; D is uncertain. V was cut by 4 bases and J by 3 bases, with 13 bases left in between. Germline V gene lookup returns CDR1 SGHRS and CDR2 YFSETQ. The CDR3 has 15 amino acids. DNA for the CDR3: TGCGCCAGCAGCCCCGGGCACCGAGACACCGGGGAGCTGTTTTTT. Amino acid sequence: CASSPGHRDTGELFF.

This clonotype has ten or more counts. The V and J genes are TRBV11-2 and TRBJ1-1; D not resolved. Germline CDR1 SGHAT, CDR2 FQNNGV. This CDR3 has 14 amino acids. Trimming pared 5 bases from V and 5 bases from J, leaving 15 bases between. In nucleotides, the CDR3 is TGTGCCAGCAGCAGGAGCTCCCGCGGAACTGAAGCTTTCTTT. Translating it yields CASSRSSRGTEAFF. Supplemented by reference TRBV11-2 and TRBJ1-1, the full variable domain reads EAGVAQSPRYKIIEKRQSVAFWCNPISGHATLYWYQQILGQGPKLLIQFQNNGVVDDSQLPKDRFSAERLKGVDSTLKIQPAKLEDSAVYLCASSRSSRGTEAFFGQGTRLTVV.

The V and J genes are TRBV6-2 or TRBV6-3 and TRBJ1-1; D possibly corresponds to TRBD1 (5 bases). V was cut by 6 bases and J by 2 bases, with 13 bases left in between. Germline assignment: CDR1 MNHEY and CDR2 SVGEGT. The CDR3 totals 14 residues. CDR3 sequence (DNA): TGTGCCAGCAGCGCCTTGACAGTAAACACTGAAGCTTTCTTT. This sequence encodes CASSALTVNTEAFF.

This clonotype was counted at least ten times. The chain carries TRBV9 and TRBJ2-5; perhaps D is TRBD1 or TRBD2 (5 bases each). Looked up from germline, CDR1 is SGDLS and CDR2 is YYNGEE. The length of the CDR3 is 15 residues. The germline V and J ends were trimmed by 0 bases and 1 base, with 10 bases remaining between them. The CDR3 nucleotides read TGTGCCAGCAGCGTAGGACTGGGACCCCAAGAGACCCAGTACTTC. Its protein product is CASSVGLGPQETQYF.

This clonotype was detected many times. The chain combines TRBV5-1 with TRBJ2-1; 7 nucleotides align to TRBD2. This CDR3 has 15 residues. Germline values: CDR1 SGHRS, CDR2 YFSETQ. J lost 2 bases, V lost 5 bases, and 7 bases had no gene match. CDR3 DNA sequence: TGCGCCAGCAGTCTAGCGGAACACCCCTACAATGAGCAGTTCTTC. Translating gives CASSLAEHPYNEQFF.

The sample holds many counts of this clonotype. The rearrangement links TRBV28 to TRBJ1-5, with a tentative D call TRBD1 (5 bases). The V gene's germline CDR1 is MDHEN and CDR2 SYDVKM. There are 15 residues in the CDR3. Deletions cut 7 bases from V and 2 bases from J, with 15 bases between. CDR3 sequence: CASNAGRMRNQPQHF. The CDR3, as DNA: TGTGCCAGCAACGCGGGGCGGATGCGCAATCAGCCCCAGCATTTT.

This clonotype was seen repeatedly, ten times or more. This chain's CDR3 is CASSQVARNTEAFF. The DNA for the CDR3 is TGTGCCAGCAGCCAAGTCGCCAGGAACACTGAAGCTTTCTTT. The V call is TRBV3-1, the J call TRBJ1-1; D gene uncertain. The germline gives CDR1 LGHDT, CDR2 YNNKEL (reference sequence). V gave up 1 base and J gave up 1 base, with 7 bases separating them. The CDR3 is made up of 14 amino acids.

This clonotype was picked up many times. The gene calls are TRBV29-1 and TRBJ2-7, with D possibly being TRBD1 or TRBD2 (6 bases each). Germline V gene lookup returns CDR1 SQVTM and CDR2 ANQGSEA. V lost 5 bases, J lost 7 bases, and 9 bases lay in between. The CDR3 is 10 residues long. The CDR3 spells CSVKGGEQYF. The CDR3 DNA sequence: TGCAGCGTTAAAGGGGGGGAGCAGTACTTC.

This clonotype was seen repeatedly, ten times or more. This chain uses TRBV29-1 with TRBJ2-5; 9 nucleotides match TRBD1. This CDR3 comprises 12 residues. In germline, CDR1 is SQVTM, CDR2 ANQGSEA. V shed 6 bases, J shed 5 bases, and the junction held 4 bases outside the gene matches. The CDR3 sequence is CSVAGTGETQYF. DNA for the CDR3: TGCAGCGTAGCCGGGACAGGGGAGACCCAGTACTTC.

This clonotype was seen many times. The V and J genes are TRBV5-1 and TRBJ2-7; no definite D call. Trimming shortened V by 1 base and J by 4 bases, and 9 bases separated the two germline ends. The CDR3 is 13 residues long. From germline, CDR1 is SGHRS and CDR2 YFSETQ. The CDR3 region is CASSLTEAYEQYF. The CDR3 bases are TGCGCCAGCAGCTTGACAGAGGCGTACGAGCAGTACTTC.

This clonotype came up many times. The chain carries TRBV7-9 and TRBJ1-1; 8 nucleotides align to TRBD1. Germline V gene lookup returns CDR1 SEHNR and CDR2 FQNEAQ (reference sequence). The CDR3 has 13 amino acids. Trimming removed 3 bases from V and 8 bases from J; junction bases left unmatched: 5. CDR3 residues: CASSLQGAVEAFF. CDR3 nucleotides: TGTGCCAGCAGCTTGCAGGGGGCGGTCGAAGCTTTCTTT.

This clonotype was picked up many times. The chain uses TRBV12-3 or TRBV12-4 and TRBJ2-1, with TRBD2 matching over 11 bases. V dropped 6 bases and J dropped 9; count of bases not matched to a gene: 10. The CDR3 sequence is 15 residues long. In nucleotides, the CDR3 is TGTGCCAGCAGGCCACTAGCGGGAGCGCCGATTGAGCAGTTCTTC. This codes for CASRPLAGAPIEQFF.

This clonotype was seen many times. This chain links TRBV20-1 with TRBJ2-3; D might be TRBD1 or TRBD2, each matching 5 bases. Germline V gives CDR1 DFQATT, CDR2 SNEGSKA (reference sequence). The CDR3 covers 12 residues. The V end lost 6 bases, the J end lost 5 bases, and 12 bases lay between the germline ends. The CDR3 reads CSAPKGRDTQYF. CDR3 DNA sequence: TGCAGTGCCCCCAAGGGACGAGATACGCAGTATTTT.

This clonotype came up many times. This sequence joins TRBV10-3 and TRBJ1-1; TRBD1 agrees at 10 bases. CDR1 ENHRY and CDR2 SYGVKD come from the germline V gene. The CDR3 covers 15 residues. With V trimmed by 4 bases and J by 1 base, 3 bases remained unmatched. For the CDR3, the DNA is TGTGCCATCAGTGGGTGGACAGGGGGGAACACTGAAGCTTTCTTT. Amino acid sequence: CAISGWTGGNTEAFF.

This clonotype was seen at least ten times. This rearrangement joins TRBV29-1 to TRBJ2-1; 8 nucleotides agree with TRBD1. Trimming took 3 bases from V and 7 from J; bases not matched to a gene: 5. CDR1 and CDR2 (germline): SQVTM, ANQGSEA. The CDR3 is 13 amino acids. The CDR3 region is CSVETGARNEQFF. DNA for the CDR3: TGCAGCGTTGAGACAGGGGCTAGGAATGAGCAGTTCTTC.

This chain joins TRBV18 and TRBJ2-1; the D call may be TRBD1 or TRBD2 (5 bases each). The CDR3 contains 12 residues. Germline V lookup: CDR1 KGHSH, CDR2 LQKENI. V was trimmed by 3 bases and J by 10 bases, leaving 10 bases between them. CDR3 nucleotides: TGTGCCAGCTCACCGGTGGGGACCGAGCAGTTCTTC. Translated: CASSPVGTEQFF.

This clonotype was seen ten or more times. V gene TRBV4-3 combines with J gene TRBJ2-5; 11 bases are a match to TRBD2. The V and J ends lost 1 base and 1 base, in that order; junction bases with no gene match: 2. CDR3 length equals 16 residues. Germline values: CDR1 LGHNA, CDR2 YSLEER. The CDR3 reads CASSQGLAGGQETQYF. The CDR3 DNA sequence: TGCGCCAGCAGCCAAGGCCTAGCGGGGGGCCAAGAGACCCAGTACTTC.

In its sample, this clonotype was seen many times. The chain recombines TRBV15 with TRBJ2-7; 14 bases match TRBD2. Germline trimming cut 8 bases from V and 3 bases from J; bases unmatched to any gene: 9. The CDR3 loop spans 16 amino acids. CDR1 and CDR2 from the germline V gene are LNHNV and YYDKDF (reference sequence). CDR3 coding DNA: TGTGCCACCTCTGGGACTAGCGGGAGTGAGTTCTACGAGCAGTACTTC. It yields the protein CATSGTSGSEFYEQYF.

At least ten counts were recorded for this clonotype. The chain is built from TRBV5-5 and TRBJ2-2, with D tentatively TRBD1 (6 bases). The ends were cut back, 5 bases at V and 4 bases at J, with 15 bases in the middle. In germline, CDR1 is SGHKS, CDR2 YYEKEE (reference sequence). The CDR3 is 15 residues long. CDR3 bases: TGTGCCAGCAGTACTAATACAGGGATCACCGGGGAGCTGTTTTTT. Translated, it gives CASSTNTGITGELFF.

This clonotype came up many times. The chain is built from TRBV6-5 and TRBJ2-5; D gene ambiguous. The V end was cut by 0 bases, the J end by 1 base, with 9 bases between. Germline V gives CDR1 MNHEY, CDR2 SVGAGI. The CDR3 covers 15 residues. Here the CDR3 reads CASSYSFGLQETQYF. The CDR3 region has the DNA TGTGCCAGCAGTTACTCGTTCGGTCTCCAAGAGACCCAGTACTTC.

This clonotype was counted many times. V gene TRBV9 combines with J gene TRBJ2-1, with 7 bases aligning to TRBD2. The CDR3 has 12 amino acids. Germline V gives CDR1 SGDLS, CDR2 YYNGEE. Unmatched junction bases numbered 8, after V lost 10 bases and J lost 7 bases. The CDR3 DNA is TGTGCCTGCGGGGGATTGGGGAATGAGCAGTTCTTC. It is translated as CACGGLGNEQFF.

This clonotype showed up many times. The DNA for the CDR3 is TGTGCCAGCAGCCCCGGGGCCGTCACAGATACGCAGTATTTT. It is translated as CASSPGAVTDTQYF. The gene calls are TRBV11-3 and TRBJ2-3; tentatively, D is TRBD1 or TRBD2 (5 bases each). Trimming took 5 bases from V and 2 from J, leaving 11 bases between them. The length of the CDR3 is 14 residues. Germline assignment: CDR1 SGHNT and CDR2 YENEEA. Based on the CDR3 plus reference TRBV11-3 and TRBJ2-3, the full variable domain is EAGVVQSPRYKIIEKKQPVAFWCNPISGHNTLYWYLQNLGQGPELLIRYENEEAVDDSQLPKDRFSAERLKGVDSTLKIQPAELGDSAVYLCASSPGAVTDTQYFGPGTRLTVL.

Details on this clonotype: This could be a read error, since a much larger clone is one nucleotide away. CDR3 nucleotides: TGCAGTACTAGAGATCCCTTTTGGGTCTCCACCGGGGAGCTGTTTTTT. Translating gives CSTRDPFWVSTGELFF. This rearrangement joins TRBV20-1 to TRBJ2-2; perhaps TRBD2 as D (5 bases). CDR1 is DFQATT and CDR2 is SNEGSKA in the germline V gene (reference sequence). The CDR3 consists of 16 residues.

This clonotype has ten or more counts. V usage is TRBV11-3 and J usage is TRBJ2-2; unclear D gene. The ends were cut back, 1 base at V and 6 bases at J, with 9 bases in the middle. Germline values: CDR1 SGHNT, CDR2 YENEEA. There are 14 residues in the CDR3. The CDR3 loop reads CASSLGQESGELFF. DNA for the CDR3: TGTGCCAGCAGCTTAGGCCAGGAGTCCGGGGAGCTGTTTTTT.

The table lists this clonotype with many counts. This chain connects TRBV5-1 to TRBJ1-4; no clear D gene. The CDR3 has 15 amino acids. The V end lost 4 bases, the J end lost 7 bases, and 17 bases lay between the germline ends. The germline gives CDR1 SGHRS, CDR2 YFSETQ. The DNA for the CDR3 is TGCGCCAGCAGCGCGGGCCTGGCAGGCGGTGAAAAACTGTTTTTT. Its protein product is CASSAGLAGGEKLFF.

This clonotype was detected ten times or more. The V and J genes are TRBV10-3 and TRBJ1-5; 8 positions match TRBD1. Germline V lookup: CDR1 ENHRY, CDR2 SYGVKD. The CDR3 spans 17 residues. The V and J ends lost 2 bases and 5 bases, in that order; junction bases with no gene match: 11. The chain's CDR3 is CAISERRADRADQPQHF. The CDR3 nucleotides read TGTGCCATCAGTGAGAGAAGGGCGGACAGGGCAGATCAGCCCCAGCATTTT.

This clonotype has ten or more counts. The J gene is TRBJ1-1, the V gene TRBV20-1; 7 positions match TRBD1. The V segment lost 0 bases and the J segment 0 bases; nucleotides outside the gene matches: 7. The CDR3 is 16 amino acids. From germline, CDR1 is DFQATT and CDR2 SNEGSKA (reference sequence). CDR3 in DNA: TGCAGTGCTAGAGATTTGGACAGGACATTGAACACTGAAGCTTTCTTT. Protein product: CSARDLDRTLNTEAFF.